This TCR beta chain originates from a study of monozygotic twins with inflammatory bowel disease. Template switching was used to attach UMIs, which incorporated a 6-nucleotide sample barcode. After re-calling the 5' RACE reads, TCRdb lists one entry per CDR3 protein, DNA absent. This sample carries 330,000 or so distinct CDR3 sequences, with under 2.5% going to the ten biggest clones. This CDR3 comprises 14 residues. Germline V lookup: CDR1 MNHNS, CDR2 SASEGT. The chain couples TRBV6-1 to TRBJ2-3. This clonotype was sampled from a human donor with ulcerative colitis or Crohn's disease, or a healthy co-twin of an affected twin (not recorded which). Sequencing used blood. CDR3 sequence: CASSRRSGADTQYF.